These T cell receptor beta chains were read from a single sample in a study of cytomegalovirus exposure and HLA in healthy donors. Using immunoSEQ multiplex PCR, the repertoire was profiled, and TCRdb retains in-frame clones only, with some absent. The sample has approximately 100,000 clones; roughly 92% are singletons. Sequenced material: PBMCs. These TCRs come from a woman in her twenties or thirties in good health and CMV-seropositive. CDR3s include the opening cysteine and the closing phenylalanine or tryptophan. The order of the fields is CDR3 DNA, CDR3 protein, J gene, D gene, clone size, V gene. The D gene is left open where the match is weak. The listing skips clone size in some rows; elsewhere it reads once, few, many or a size class.

CDR3nt: TGTGCCAGCAGCTTAGAAGGCGGGAGGCGAGAGACCCAGTACTTC; CDR3aa: CASSLEGGRRETQYF; j_gene: TRBJ2-5; d_gene: TRBD2; abundance: .; v_gene: TRBV7-2
CDR3nt: TGTGCCAGCAGCCAAGATCTTTCGGCTAGCGGGAGGGCCAGGGAGCAGTTCTTC; CDR3aa: CASSQDLSASGRAREQFF; j_gene: TRBJ2-1; d_gene: TRBD2; abundance: .; v_gene: TRBV14
CDR3nt: TGTGCCAGCAGCCGAGCCTCAGGGGGCAACCAAGAGACCCAGTACTTC; CDR3aa: CASSRASGGNQETQYF; j_gene: TRBJ2-5; d_gene: TRBD1; abundance: .; v_gene: TRBV7-9
CDR3nt: TGTGCCAGCAGCCGACAGGGGTACACCGGGGAGCTGTTTTTT; CDR3aa: CASSRQGYTGELFF; j_gene: TRBJ2-2; d_gene: TRBD1; abundance: .; v_gene: TRBV7-6
CDR3nt: TGTGCCAGCACCCTACGGGGGGGATCTGGCTACACCTTC; CDR3aa: CASTLRGGSGYTF; j_gene: TRBJ1-2; d_gene: .; abundance: .; v_gene: TRBV6-5
CDR3nt: TGTGCCAGTAGTATAAACCCACGGGACAGTTTACGAGCTTTCTTT; CDR3aa: CASSINPRDSLRAFF; j_gene: TRBJ1-1; d_gene: TRBD1; abundance: once; v_gene: TRBV19
CDR3nt: TGTGCCAGCAGGACGGGACAGGGGAACTATGGCTACACCTTC; CDR3aa: CASRTGQGNYGYTF; j_gene: TRBJ1-2; d_gene: TRBD1; abundance: .; v_gene: TRBV28
CDR3nt: TGTGCCATTGGGACTAGCGGGAGGGGTTACAATGAGCAGTTCTTC; CDR3aa: CAIGTSGRGYNEQFF; j_gene: TRBJ2-1; d_gene: TRBD2; abundance: .; v_gene: TRBV10-3
CDR3nt: TGTGCCAGCAGTCTAGGACTAGCGGCTTCCTACAATGAGCAGTTCTTC; CDR3aa: CASSLGLAASYNEQFF; j_gene: TRBJ2-1; d_gene: TRBD2; abundance: .; v_gene: TRBV2
CDR3nt: TGTGCCAGCAGCCACAGGGGGAATCAGCCCCAGCATTTT; CDR3aa: CASSHRGNQPQHF; j_gene: TRBJ1-5; d_gene: TRBD1; abundance: .; v_gene: TRBV5-8
CDR3nt: TGCGCCAGCAGCCTTAGGACAGGGGGAAGGGAGACCCAGTACTTC; CDR3aa: CASSLRTGGRETQYF; j_gene: TRBJ2-5; d_gene: TRBD1; abundance: .; v_gene: TRBV4-1
CDR3nt: TGTGCCAGCAGCGTAGGTAGTGGAAAACTGTTTTTT; CDR3aa: CASSVGSGKLFF; j_gene: TRBJ1-4; d_gene: .; abundance: .; v_gene: TRBV9
CDR3nt: TGTGCCAGTAGCGGGGGAGGTCTCTTGTCCCCCACCTACGAGCAGTACTTC; CDR3aa: CASSGGGLLSPTYEQYF; j_gene: TRBJ2-7; d_gene: .; abundance: .; v_gene: TRBV19
CDR3nt: TGCGCCAGCAGCCAAGATCAAGCTCTTTGGAGGTCACGATACAATGAGCAGTTCTTC; CDR3aa: CASSQDQALWRSRYNEQFF; j_gene: TRBJ2-1; d_gene: .; abundance: .; v_gene: TRBV4-1